In this sample, the clone carrying this T cell receptor (beta chain) turned up a few times. Its target is not known. The sample originates from a study of cytomegalovirus exposure and HLA in healthy donors. Study background: HLA-typed donors were the source of about 85 million unique TCRs held in an early data release.

The length of the CDR3 is 18 residues. Germline V gives CDR1 KGHSH, CDR2 LQKENI. The V segment lost 1 base and the J segment 0 bases; nucleotides outside the gene matches: 8. Findings of the study overall: The study assumed roughly uniform donor sequencing depth for presence/absence analyses. The productive fraction for most TCR beta V segments was about 90% or about 30% in an earlier analysis.

PCR involved 60 Vbeta and 13 Jbeta primers. Method: immunoSEQ multiplex PCR; TCRdb's copy keeps in-frame clones and lacks some. The data contain fewer than 100,000 clones, under 85% of them singletons. The gene calls are TRBV18 and TRBJ2-7; 11 bases match TRBD2. The sequencing input was PBMCs. The receptor's source is a man aged 35 to 55 in good health and CMV-seronegative. Written as DNA, the CDR3 is TGTGCCAGCTCACCACAGGGGACTAGCGGACTATACTCCTACGAGCAGTACTTC. It yields the protein CASSPQGTSGLYSYEQYF. Full variable domain (missing parts from reference TRBV18 and TRBJ2-7): NAGVMQNPRHLVRRRGQEARLRCSPMKGHSHVYWYRQLPEEGLKFMVYLQKENIIDESGMPKERFSAEFPKEGPSILRIQQVVRGDSAAYFCASSPQGTSGLYSYEQYFGPGTRLTVT.